This TCR beta chain was sequenced in a study of blood T cells in healthy people across ages. Study-wide results and limits: There were more naive CD4+ cells and higher diversity in long-lived donors than in aged donors.

About this clonotype itself: What it binds is unknown.

The study isolated at least 6.5 million PBMCs from each sample. The authors ran a second PCR of about 7 to 11 cycles using a sample-barcoded 5' primer and a J-beta primer mix. MiXCR, applied by TCRdb to the 5' RACE reads, yields one record per CDR3 protein. The data contain around 780,000 distinct CDR3 sequences, roughly 24% of them singletons. Per germline, CDR1 SGHTA and CDR2 FQGTGA. The CDR3 spans 16 residues. Trimming left V 5 bases short and J 0 bases short, with 17 bases between. The same data also contributed to another study, on T cells of mothers and their children. That study adds: With the M1S primer of the second PCR, sample barcodes and 2-4 random nucleotides were added.

The receptor comes from a boy aged 5-17 years in good health. The gene calls are TRBV7-3 and TRBJ2-7; a weak D match, TRBD2 (5 bases). Sample: blood. The CDR3 protein is CASSTDGGLSSYEQYF. CDR3 nucleotide sequence: TGTGCCAGCAGCACCGATGGCGGGCTGAGCTCCTACGAGCAGTACTTC.